These 11 T cell receptor beta chains originate from one sample sequenced in a study of glioma-infiltrating T cells. Using RNA template, CDR3s of TCR alpha and beta were amplified with iRepertoire arm-PCR. MiXCR, run by TCRdb on the multiplex PCR reads, gives a single entry per CDR3 protein. The sample includes approximately 100,000 distinct CDR3 sequences, roughly 30% of them seen just once. Specimen: glioma tissue, nonneoplastic brain tissue, or PBMCs (not recorded which). Receptor source: a human donor with low-grade glioma or glioblastoma, undergoing nonglioma brain surgery, or in good health (not recorded which).

This clonotype was counted many times. The genes are TRBV20-1 and TRBJ2-7; no clear D gene. Trimming pared 2 bases from V and 3 bases from J, leaving 14 bases between. Germline CDR1 is DFQATT and CDR2 is SNEGSKA (reference sequence). The CDR3 length is 14 residues. As DNA, the CDR3 is TGCAGTGCTAGATTTGGCAGCTCACACTACGAGCAGTACTTC. Translating gives CSARFGSSHYEQYF.

With regard to this clonotype: Likely a read error: the CDR3 ends without its conserved phenylalanine or tryptophan. The gene calls are TRBV4-1 and TRBJ1-1; D perhaps matches TRBD1 (5 bases). The CDR3 loop spans 15 amino acids. Germline V CDR1 and CDR2: MGHRA, YSYEKL. V lost 3 bases, J lost 3 bases, and 14 bases lay in between. CDR3 nucleotides: TGCGCCAGCAGCCAGAGGGGAGTTGGGTACACTGAAGCTTTCATT. Translated: CASSQRGVGYTEAFI.

In this sample, this clonotype turned up a few times. The chain combines TRBV7-3 with TRBJ2-6, with 8 nucleotides matching TRBD2. Germline lookup yields CDR1 SGHTA and CDR2 FQGTGA. With 6 bases clipped from V and 0 bases from J, the junction kept 7 bases outside the gene matches. This CDR3 contains 17 residues. The CDR3 loop reads CASSHGLASSGANVLTF. The DNA of the CDR3 is TGTGCCAGCAGTCACGGACTAGCCAGCTCTGGGGCCAACGTCCTGACTTTC.

This clonotype was seen ten or more times. V and J are TRBV12-3 or TRBV12-4 and TRBJ2-7; D call uncertain. V was clipped by 2 bases and J by 3 bases, with 8 bases between them. This CDR3 region has 13 residues. The CDR3 DNA is TGTGCCAGCAGTTTAAGGTTGGGCTACGAGCAGTACTTC. It specifies CASSLRLGYEQYF.

This clonotype was counted at least ten times. J is TRBJ1-2 and V is TRBV4-3; 9 positions agree with TRBD1. CDR1 and CDR2 (germline): LGHNA, YSLEER. Trimming removed 0 bases from V and 6 bases from J; junction bases left unmatched: 8. The CDR3 consists of 16 residues. The CDR3 is CASSQDRDRVVDGYTF. CDR3 nucleotides: TGCGCCAGCAGCCAAGACCGGGACAGGGTTGTTGATGGCTACACCTTC.

There are a few counts of this clonotype. The rearrangement uses TRBV12-3 or TRBV12-4 and TRBJ2-3, with D perhaps TRBD1 or TRBD2 (5 bases each). V lost 3 bases to trimming and J lost 6 bases, with 16 bases between them. The CDR3 covers 15 residues. The CDR3 spells CASSFPPGPLDTQYF. The CDR3 nucleotides are TGTGCCAGCAGTTTCCCTCCGGGGCCTTTGGATACGCAGTATTTT.

This clonotype was seen at least ten times. This rearrangement joins TRBV18 to TRBJ1-3, with D hard to call. Trimming took off 2 bases at V and 3 bases at J, with 11 bases between the two ends. This CDR3 region has 15 residues. Germline V CDR1 and CDR2: KGHSH, LQKENI. The CDR3 DNA sequence: TGTGCCAGCTCACCAGTTCGCGGGTATGGAAACACCATATATTTT. Translation gives CASSPVRGYGNTIYF.

This chain joins TRBV11-1 and TRBJ2-3; D remains ambiguous. V dropped 0 bases and J dropped 6 bases, with 7 bases sitting between them. Per germline, CDR1 SGHAT and CDR2 FQDESV (reference sequence). CDR3 length: 13 amino acids. CDR3 sequence reads: CASSLAACDTQYF. The CDR3 bases are TGTGCCAGCAGCTTAGCCGCCTGCGATACGCAGTATTTT.

In the case of this clonotype: One base away lies a much larger clone, so this may be a sequencing read error. The CDR3 end shows no conserved phenylalanine or tryptophan, and so a read error is likely. The chain couples TRBV20-1 to TRBJ1-1; D may be TRBD1 (6 bases). This CDR3 comprises 15 residues. Germline CDR1 DFQATT, CDR2 SNEGSKA (reference sequence). Between the trimmed V and J ends, which lost 5 bases and 6 bases, there was a span of 22 bases. CDR3 nucleotide sequence: TGCAGTGCTGAGGGGGGGCCTCTCTCGTCCGCTGAAGCTTTCCTT. Translating gives CSAEGGPLSSAEAFL.

Many counts were recorded for this clonotype. The chain recombines TRBV28 with TRBJ2-3; TRBD2 agrees at 8 bases. J lost 0 bases, V lost 5 bases, and 7 bases had no gene match. The CDR3 contains 16 residues. Germline loops: CDR1 MDHEN, CDR2 SYDVKM. CDR3 residues: CASSRIAGSSTDTQYF. In nucleotides, the CDR3 is TGTGCCAGCAGTCGAATAGCGGGGAGCAGCACAGATACGCAGTATTTT. The full variable domain, with the rest looked up from reference TRBV28 and TRBJ2-3, is DVKVTQSSRYLVKRTGEKVFLECVQDMDHENMFWYRQDPGLGLRLIYFSYDVKMKEKGDIPEGYSVSREKKERFSLILESASTNQTSMYLCASSRIAGSSTDTQYFGPGTRLTVL.

The sample holds many counts of this clonotype. Written as DNA, the CDR3 is TGTGCCAGCAGCTTTACAGCGGTACAGTCTGAGCAGTACTTC. As protein: CASSFTAVQSEQYF. The chain carries TRBV7-9 and TRBJ2-7, with TRBD2 as a possible D gene (5 bases). Trimming left V 3 bases short and J 7 bases short, with 16 bases between. In germline, CDR1 is SEHNR, CDR2 FQNEAQ (reference sequence). The CDR3 is 14 residues long.